This TCR beta chain was captured in a study of CD8 T cells in ankylosing spondylitis. By quantitative 5'-RACE with molecular barcodes, the TCR beta libraries were made. MiXCR, applied by TCRdb to the 5' RACE reads, yields one record per CDR3 protein. The sample has 200,000 to 300,000 distinct CDR3 sequences, roughly 32% seen once. The sequenced sample consisted of blood, either unsorted or a sorted T cell fraction (not recorded which). This TCR came from a male donor with ankylosing spondylitis or in good health (not recorded which).

In nucleotides, the CDR3 is TGTGCCAGCAGTTTGGAGTCCTCCTCCTACAATGAGCAGTTCTTC. Its protein is CASSLESSSYNEQFF. The chain links TRBV12-3 or TRBV12-4 to TRBJ2-1; D gene uncertain. CDR3 length equals 15 residues. The V end was cut by 3 bases, the J end by 0 bases, with 9 bases between.